This entry lists 8 T cell receptor beta chains sequenced from one sample in a study of blood T cell repertoires in COVID-19. Method: immunoSEQ multiplex PCR; TCRdb's copy keeps in-frame clones and lacks some. Here the sample spans approximately 200,000 clones, 79% being singletons. What was sequenced was peripheral blood. All receptors come from a woman aged 40 to 50 with COVID-19, enrolled during active disease.

The V and J genes are TRBV5-1 and TRBJ1-1; possibly TRBD1 for D (6 bases). This CDR3 region has 15 residues. From germline, CDR1 is SGHRS and CDR2 YFSETQ. V was clipped by 6 bases and J by 0 bases, with 15 bases between them. The CDR3 coding sequence is TGCGCCAGCAAGGAGGACAGTATCATGAACACTGAAGCTTTCTTT. Its protein product is CASKEDSIMNTEAFF.

The rearrangement uses TRBV5-1 and TRBJ2-3, with 7 nucleotides matching TRBD1. The CDR3 runs 17 residues. In germline, CDR1 is SGHRS, CDR2 YFSETQ. V lost 3 bases to trimming and J lost 3 bases; unmatched junction nucleotides: 13. The CDR3, as DNA: TGCGCCAGCAGCTCACAAATACAGGGGAGCGGTACAGATACGCAGTATTTT. Translating it yields CASSSQIQGSGTDTQYF. Variable domain in full (rest from reference TRBV5-1 and TRBJ2-3): KAGVTQTPRYLIKTRGQQVTLSCSPISGHRSVSWYQQTPGQGLQFLFEYFSETQRNKGNFPGRFSGRQFSNSRSEMNVSTLELGDSALYLCASSSQIQGSGTDTQYFGPGTRLTVL.

This clone was found once. This sequence joins TRBV18 and TRBJ2-5, with D possibly TRBD2 on 6 matching bases. CDR3 length: 14 residues. V dropped 2 bases and J dropped 5 bases, with 12 bases sitting between them. Per germline, CDR1 KGHSH and CDR2 LQKENI. CDR3 sequence reads: CASSPGTLVETQYF. The CDR3 region has the DNA TGTGCCAGCTCACCAGGGACTCTAGTGGAGACCCAGTACTTC.

This clone was observed once. The chain has TRBV7-9 and TRBJ2-7; D perhaps matches TRBD1 (5 bases). Per germline, CDR1 SEHNR and CDR2 FQNEAQ (reference sequence). V shed 5 bases and J shed 3 bases, with 17 bases lying between them. This CDR3 is 15 amino acids long. As DNA, the CDR3 is TGTGCCAGCAGCCCCGCGAGTGGACACAGCTACGAGCAGTACTTC. Residues: CASSPASGHSYEQYF. The whole variable domain, filled in from reference TRBV7-9 and TRBJ2-7, reads DTGVSQNPRHKITKRGQNVTFRCDPISEHNRLYWYRQTLGQGPEFLTYFQNEAQLEKSRLLSDRFSAERPKGSFSTLEIQRTEQGDSAMYLCASSPASGHSYEQYFGPGTRLTVT.

This chain links TRBV10-3 with TRBJ1-5; D remains unclear. Germline-derived CDR1 and CDR2 are ENHRY and SYGVKD. The V end was cut by 0 bases, the J end by 3 bases, with 6 bases between. The CDR3 runs to 14 residues. CDR3 sequence reads: CAISESAANQPQHF. The CDR3 DNA reads TGTGCCATCAGTGAGTCGGCCGCCAATCAGCCCCAGCATTTT.

This chain joins TRBV5-5 and TRBJ2-3; D is perhaps TRBD1 (5 bases). V gave up 0 bases and J gave up 3 bases, with 14 bases separating them. The CDR3 covers 16 residues. CDR1 is SGHKS and CDR2 is YYEKEE in the germline V gene (reference sequence). The CDR3 nucleotides are TGTGCCAGCAGCTTGGTGGGGCTTTTTGGGACAGATACGCAGTATTTT. Translated: CASSLVGLFGTDTQYF.

V and J are TRBV6-5 and TRBJ2-3; D is perhaps TRBD1 (5 bases). Germline CDR1 reads MNHEY; CDR2 reads SVGAGI. V lost 0 bases, J lost 0 bases, and 7 bases lay in between. The CDR3 totals 15 residues. DNA for the CDR3: TGTGCCAGCAGTTACTCGGGGCGGAGCACAGATACGCAGTATTTT. This sequence encodes CASSYSGRSTDTQYF.

For the CDR3, the DNA is TGTGCCTGGAGTACAGGGGCAAGAGGCTACACCTTC. Its protein is CAWSTGARGYTF. The chain links TRBV30 to TRBJ1-2; the match to TRBD1 covers 7 bases. The germline V gene encodes CDR1 GTSNPN and CDR2 SVGIG (reference sequence). With 2 bases clipped from V and 8 bases from J, the junction kept 5 bases outside the gene matches. The CDR3 has 12 residues.